This TCR beta chain was sequenced during a study of T cell responses to AZD1222 COVID-19 vaccine. Study-level findings and limits: Repertoire sampling occurred only after the peak T cell response.

Measured with immunoSEQ multiplex PCR; TCRdb has only the in-frame clones, and not every one. The data show roughly 150,000 clones, around 88% seen once. Notes on this clone: Its antigen is currently unknown.

The origin of this receptor is an adult in good health. This specimen consisted of peripheral blood, obtained on day 0 of MenACWY control vaccination.

For the CDR3, the DNA is TGCGCCAGCAGCCAAGTTGGGACAGGGGCGTCCTATGGCTACACCTTC. The encoded protein is CASSQVGTGASYGYTF. V usage is TRBV4-3 and J usage is TRBJ1-2, with 10 bases aligning to TRBD1. The CDR3 consists of 16 residues. CDR1 LGHNA and CDR2 YSLEER come from the germline V gene. V was clipped by 1 base and J by 4 bases; unmatched bases: 6.